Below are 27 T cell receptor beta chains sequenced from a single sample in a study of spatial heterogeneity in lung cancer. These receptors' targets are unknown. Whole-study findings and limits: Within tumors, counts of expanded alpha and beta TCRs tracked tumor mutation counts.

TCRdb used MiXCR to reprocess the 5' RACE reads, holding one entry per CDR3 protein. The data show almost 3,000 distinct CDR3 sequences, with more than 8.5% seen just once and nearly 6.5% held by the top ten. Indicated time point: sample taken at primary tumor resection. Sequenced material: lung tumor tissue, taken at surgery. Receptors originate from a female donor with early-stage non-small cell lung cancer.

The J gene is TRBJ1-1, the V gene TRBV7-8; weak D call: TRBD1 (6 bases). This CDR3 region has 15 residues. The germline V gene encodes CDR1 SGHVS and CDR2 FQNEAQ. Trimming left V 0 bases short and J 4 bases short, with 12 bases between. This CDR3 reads CASSLAGGAVTEAFF. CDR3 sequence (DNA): TGTGCCAGCAGCTTAGCGGGGGGCGCGGTCACTGAAGCTTTCTTT.

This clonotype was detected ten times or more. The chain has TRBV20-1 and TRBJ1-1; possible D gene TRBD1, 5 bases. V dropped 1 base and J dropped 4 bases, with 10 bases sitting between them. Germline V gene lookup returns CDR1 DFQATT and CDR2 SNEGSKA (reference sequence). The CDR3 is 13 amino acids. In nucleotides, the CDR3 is TGCAGTGCTAGAGCCGGGGCCCTCACTGAAGCTTTCTTT. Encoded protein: CSARAGALTEAFF.

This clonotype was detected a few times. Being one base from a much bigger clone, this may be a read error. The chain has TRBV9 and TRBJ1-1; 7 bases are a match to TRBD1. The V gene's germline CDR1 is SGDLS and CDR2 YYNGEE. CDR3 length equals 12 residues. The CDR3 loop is CVSSVGQDEAFF. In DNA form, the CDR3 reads TGTGTCAGCAGCGTCGGACAGGATGAAGCTTTCTTT. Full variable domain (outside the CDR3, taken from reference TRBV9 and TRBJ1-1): DSGVTQTPKHLITATGQRVTLRCSPRSGDLSVYWYQQSLDQGLQFLIQYYNGEERAKGNILERFSAQQFPDLHSELNLSSLELGDSALYFCVSSVGQDEAFFGQGTRLTVV.

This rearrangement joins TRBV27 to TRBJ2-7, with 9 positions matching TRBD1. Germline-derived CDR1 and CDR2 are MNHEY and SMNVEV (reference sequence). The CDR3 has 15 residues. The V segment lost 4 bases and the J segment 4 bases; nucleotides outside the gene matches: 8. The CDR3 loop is CASSSQGAGEYEQYF. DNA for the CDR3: TGTGCCAGCAGTTCACAGGGGGCCGGAGAATACGAGCAGTACTTC.

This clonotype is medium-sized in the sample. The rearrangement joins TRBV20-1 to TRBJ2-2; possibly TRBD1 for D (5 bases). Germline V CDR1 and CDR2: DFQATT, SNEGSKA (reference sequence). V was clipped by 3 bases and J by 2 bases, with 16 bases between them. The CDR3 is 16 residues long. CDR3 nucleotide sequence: TGCAGTGCTAGTGCACGAGGACGGACAAACACCGGGGAGCTGTTTTTT. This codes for CSASARGRTNTGELFF.

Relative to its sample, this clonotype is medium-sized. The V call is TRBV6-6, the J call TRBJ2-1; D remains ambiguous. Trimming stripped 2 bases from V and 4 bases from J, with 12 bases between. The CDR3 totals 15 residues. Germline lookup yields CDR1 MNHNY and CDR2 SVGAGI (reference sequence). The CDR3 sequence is CASSYPPDIYNEQFF. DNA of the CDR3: TGTGCCAGCAGTTACCCACCAGACATATACAATGAGCAGTTCTTC.

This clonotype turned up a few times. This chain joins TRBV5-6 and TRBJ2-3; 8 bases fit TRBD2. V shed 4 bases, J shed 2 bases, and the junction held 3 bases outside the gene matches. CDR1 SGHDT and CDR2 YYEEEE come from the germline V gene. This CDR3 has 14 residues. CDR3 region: CASSGGGITDTQYF. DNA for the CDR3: TGTGCCAGCAGCGGCGGGGGGATCACAGATACGCAGTATTTT.

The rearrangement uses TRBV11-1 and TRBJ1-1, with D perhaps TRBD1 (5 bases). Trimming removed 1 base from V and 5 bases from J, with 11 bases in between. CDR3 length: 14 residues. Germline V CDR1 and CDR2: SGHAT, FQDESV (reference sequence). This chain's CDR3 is CASSLVSWGTEAFF. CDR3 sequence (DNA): TGTGCCAGCAGCTTAGTCTCGTGGGGGACTGAAGCTTTCTTT.

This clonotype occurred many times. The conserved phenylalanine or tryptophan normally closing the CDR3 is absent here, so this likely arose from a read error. The CDR3 spells CASSRRGAGVVNEQFS. In DNA, the CDR3 is TGTGCCAGCAGTAGACGGGGGGCCGGAGTGGTCAATGAGCAGTTCTCC. The chain has TRBV6-2 or TRBV6-3 and TRBJ2-1; a weak D match, TRBD2 (7 bases). The CDR3 has 16 residues. The germline CDR1 and CDR2 sequences are MNHEY and SVGEGT. V lost 5 bases to trimming and J lost 6 bases, with 20 bases between them.

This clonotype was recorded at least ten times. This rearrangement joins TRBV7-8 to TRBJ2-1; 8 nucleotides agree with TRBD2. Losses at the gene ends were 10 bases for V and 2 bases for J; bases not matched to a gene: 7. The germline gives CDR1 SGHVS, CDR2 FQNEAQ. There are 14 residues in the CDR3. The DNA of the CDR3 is TGTGCCACCTGGAGCGGGAGCGCCTACAATGAGCAGTTCTTC. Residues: CATWSGSAYNEQFF.

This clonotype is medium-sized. As DNA, the CDR3 is TGTGCCAGCAGTAACGGATGGCGAGCTGGGGCCAACGTCCTGACTTTC. It encodes CASSNGWRAGANVLTF. The rearrangement joins TRBV2 to TRBJ2-6, with D unresolved. CDR1 and CDR2 (germline): SNHLY, FYNNEI. CDR3 length: 16 amino acids. Deletions cut 5 bases from V and 2 bases from J, with 13 bases between.

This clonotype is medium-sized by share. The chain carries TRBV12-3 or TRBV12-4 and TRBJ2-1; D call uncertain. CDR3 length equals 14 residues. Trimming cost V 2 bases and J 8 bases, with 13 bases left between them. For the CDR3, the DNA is TGTGCCAGCAGTTTAAACCCCGGTTTGGATGAGCAGTTCTTC. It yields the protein CASSLNPGLDEQFF.

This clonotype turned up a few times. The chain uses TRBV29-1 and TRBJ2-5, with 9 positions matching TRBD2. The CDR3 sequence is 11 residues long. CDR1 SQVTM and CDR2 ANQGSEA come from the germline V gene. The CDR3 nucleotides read TGCGGCGGGAGGGCCAGAGAGACCCAGTACTTC. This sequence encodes CGGRARETQYF.

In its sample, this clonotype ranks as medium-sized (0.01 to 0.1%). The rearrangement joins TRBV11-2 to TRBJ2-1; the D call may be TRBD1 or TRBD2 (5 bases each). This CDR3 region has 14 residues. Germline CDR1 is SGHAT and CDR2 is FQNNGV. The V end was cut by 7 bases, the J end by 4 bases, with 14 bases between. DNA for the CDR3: TGTGCCAGCACCCGAGGGGCCGCGTACAATGAGCAGTTCTTC. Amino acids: CASTRGAAYNEQFF.

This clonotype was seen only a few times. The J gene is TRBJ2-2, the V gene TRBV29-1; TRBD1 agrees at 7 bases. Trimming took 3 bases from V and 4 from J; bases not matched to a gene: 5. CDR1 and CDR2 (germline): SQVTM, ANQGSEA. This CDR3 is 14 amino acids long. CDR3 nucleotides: TGCAGCGTTGAGTCAGGGACAGCCACCGGGGAGCTGTTTTTT. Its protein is CSVESGTATGELFF.

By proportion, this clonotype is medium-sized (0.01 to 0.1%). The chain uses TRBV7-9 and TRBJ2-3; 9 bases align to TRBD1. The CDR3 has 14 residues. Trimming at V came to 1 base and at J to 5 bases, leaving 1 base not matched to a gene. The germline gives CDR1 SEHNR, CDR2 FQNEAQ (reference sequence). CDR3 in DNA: TGTGCCAGCAGCTTAGACAGGGGGCAAGATACGCAGTATTTT. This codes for CASSLDRGQDTQYF.

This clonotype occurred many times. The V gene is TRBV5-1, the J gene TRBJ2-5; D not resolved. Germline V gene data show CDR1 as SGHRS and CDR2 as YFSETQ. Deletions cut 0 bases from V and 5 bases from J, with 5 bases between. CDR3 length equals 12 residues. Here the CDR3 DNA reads TGCGCCAGCAGCTTGGGGATGGAGACCCAGTACTTC. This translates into CASSLGMETQYF.

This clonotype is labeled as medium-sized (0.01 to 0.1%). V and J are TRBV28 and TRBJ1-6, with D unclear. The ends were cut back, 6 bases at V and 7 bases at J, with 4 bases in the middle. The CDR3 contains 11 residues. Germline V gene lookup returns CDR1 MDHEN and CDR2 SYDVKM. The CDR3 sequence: CASRGNSPLHF. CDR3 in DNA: TGTGCCAGCAGGGGCAATTCACCCCTCCACTTT.

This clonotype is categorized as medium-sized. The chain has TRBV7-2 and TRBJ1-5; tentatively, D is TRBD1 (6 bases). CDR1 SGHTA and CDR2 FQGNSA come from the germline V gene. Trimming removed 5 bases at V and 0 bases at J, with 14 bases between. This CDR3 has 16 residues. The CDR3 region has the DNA TGTGCCAGCAGCCCTAAGGGGGGATATAGCAATCAGCCCCAGCATTTT. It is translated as CASSPKGGYSNQPQHF.

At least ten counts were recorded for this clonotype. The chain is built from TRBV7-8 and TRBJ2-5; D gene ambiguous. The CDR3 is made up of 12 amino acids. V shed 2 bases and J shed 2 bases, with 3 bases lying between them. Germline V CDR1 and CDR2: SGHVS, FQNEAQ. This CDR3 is CASSLKQETQYF. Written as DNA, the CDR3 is TGTGCCAGCAGCTTAAAACAAGAGACCCAGTACTTC.

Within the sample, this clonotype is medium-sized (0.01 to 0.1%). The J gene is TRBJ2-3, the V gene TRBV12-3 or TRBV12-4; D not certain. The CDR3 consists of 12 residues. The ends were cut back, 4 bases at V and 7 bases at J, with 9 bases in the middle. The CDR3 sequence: CASSSSRNTQYF. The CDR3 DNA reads TGTGCCAGCAGTTCGTCACGGAATACGCAGTATTTT.

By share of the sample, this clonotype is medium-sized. The CDR3 coding sequence is TGTGCCAGCAGTTATGAGGGCTTGGGCTTTGGCGGGGAGCTGTTTTTT. Translation gives CASSYEGLGFGGELFF. The V call is TRBV2, the J call TRBJ2-2, with D tentatively TRBD2 (5 bases). Deletions cut 5 bases from V and 7 bases from J, with 20 bases between. Germline loops: CDR1 SNHLY, CDR2 FYNNEI. This CDR3 has 16 residues. The full variable domain, with the rest looked up from reference TRBV2 and TRBJ2-2, is EPEVTQTPSHQVTQMGQEVILRCVPISNHLYFYWYRQILGQKVEFLVSFYNNEISEKSEIFDDQFSVERPDGSNFTLKIRSTKLEDSAMYFCASSYEGLGFGGELFFGEGSRLTVL.

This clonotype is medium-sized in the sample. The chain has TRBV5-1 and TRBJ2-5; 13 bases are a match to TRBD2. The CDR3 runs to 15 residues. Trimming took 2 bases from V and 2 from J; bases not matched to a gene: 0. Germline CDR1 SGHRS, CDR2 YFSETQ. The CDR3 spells CASSLLAGGQETQYF. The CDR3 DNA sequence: TGCGCCAGCAGCTTACTAGCGGGGGGGCAAGAGACCCAGTACTTC.

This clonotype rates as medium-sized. The CDR3 region has the DNA TGCAGCGTTGGAACAGGGTATTACACTGAAGCTTTCTTT. Its protein is CSVGTGYYTEAFF. This chain joins TRBV29-1 and TRBJ1-1, with D possibly matching TRBD1 (6 bases). CDR1 is SQVTM, CDR2 ANQGSEA, per germline. The CDR3 is made up of 13 amino acids. The ends were cut back, 4 bases at V and 3 bases at J, with 12 bases in the middle.

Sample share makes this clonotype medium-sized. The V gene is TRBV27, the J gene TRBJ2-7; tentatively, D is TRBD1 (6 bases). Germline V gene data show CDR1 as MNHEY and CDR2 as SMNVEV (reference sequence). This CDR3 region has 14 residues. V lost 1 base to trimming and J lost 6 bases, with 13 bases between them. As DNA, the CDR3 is TGTGCCAGCAGTTTATTAGGACAGTTGAGCGAGCAGTACTTC. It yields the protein CASSLLGQLSEQYF.

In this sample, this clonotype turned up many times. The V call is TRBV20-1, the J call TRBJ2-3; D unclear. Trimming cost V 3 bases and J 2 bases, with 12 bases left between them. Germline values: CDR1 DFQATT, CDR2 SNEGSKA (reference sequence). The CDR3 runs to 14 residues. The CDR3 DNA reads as TGCAGTGCTAGGGGCCAGGTGTACACAGATACGCAGTATTTT. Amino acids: CSARGQVYTDTQYF.

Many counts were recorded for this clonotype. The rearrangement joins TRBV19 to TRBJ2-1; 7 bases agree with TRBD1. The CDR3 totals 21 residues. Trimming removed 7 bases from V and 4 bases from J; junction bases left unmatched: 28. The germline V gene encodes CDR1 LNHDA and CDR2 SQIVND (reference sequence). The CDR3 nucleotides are TGTGCCAGTAAGGGGGCTCATATTGGGACAAGGGGTTGGCGACTTTACAATGAGCAGTTCTTC. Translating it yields CASKGAHIGTRGWRLYNEQFF.